What follows are 14 T cell receptor beta chains derived from one specimen sequenced in a study of T cell repertoires in cytomegalovirus infection (dated by TCRdb to between 2017 and 2020). Sequencing took place on an Illumina HiSeq 1500. TCRdb redid the processing of the public reads, applying fastp at Q25 and MiXCR, and retained in-frame beta chains. Each record represents a unique CDR3 protein, reported with the most common genes and DNA among its rows. For this sample the table gives under 600,000 distinct CDR3 sequences, of which approximately 15% were detected only once. The top ten constitute around 25% of the sample. Sample: CD8+ T cells from PBMCs. The receptors come from a human donor in good health (CMV status not recorded). Some clones in this sample may be carry-over from other donors' samples.

This clonotype was seen many times. The chain links TRBV11-2 to TRBJ1-1; unclear D gene. Per the germline V gene, CDR1 is SGHAT and CDR2 is FQNNGV. The V end was cut by 8 bases, the J end by 5 bases, with 15 bases between. The CDR3 has 13 amino acids. The CDR3 is CASCGDDGTEAFF. CDR3 in DNA: TGTGCCAGCTGTGGGGATGATGGGACTGAAGCTTTCTTT.

This clonotype has a count of ten or more. In DNA, the CDR3 is TGTGCCAGCAGCCCCTCCGGGACAGGGGGGGAAGAGACCCAGTACTTC. This encodes CASSPSGTGGEETQYF. The gene calls are TRBV7-9 and TRBJ2-5, with 11 bases that match TRBD1. This CDR3 has 16 residues. CDR1 and CDR2 from the germline V gene are SEHNR and FQNEAQ (reference sequence). V lost 5 bases, J lost 3 bases, and 8 bases stayed unmatched.

This clonotype appeared many times. The chain combines TRBV6-5 with TRBJ1-5; possibly TRBD1 for D (6 bases). The CDR3 length is 13 residues. Germline CDR1 is MNHEY and CDR2 is SVGAGI. The V gene lost 5 bases and the J gene lost 7 bases, with 12 bases spanning the gap. CDR3 region: CASSPGAGQPQHF. As DNA, the CDR3 is TGTGCCAGCAGTCCAGGGGCAGGGCAGCCCCAGCATTTT.

The CDR3 bases are TGCAGTGCCGGGACAGGGGGCCGTGAGCAGTACTTC. As protein: CSAGTGGREQYF. V is TRBV20-1 and J is TRBJ2-7, with 12 positions matching TRBD1. V was pared by 6 bases and J by 7 bases, with 4 bases of the junction left unmatched. The CDR3 is made up of 12 amino acids. In germline, CDR1 is DFQATT, CDR2 SNEGSKA (reference sequence).

J is TRBJ2-7 and V is TRBV5-1; TRBD1 matches at 9 bases. The CDR3 is made up of 15 amino acids. Germline V gene data show CDR1 as SGHRS and CDR2 as YFSETQ. The ends lost 4 bases at V and 3 bases at J; junction bases unmatched: 8. This CDR3 reads CASSIGTGNYYEQYF. CDR3 DNA: TGCGCCAGCAGCATTGGGACAGGGAATTACTACGAGCAGTACTTC.

Notes on this clonotype: This may stem from a read error, because a much larger clone lies one nucleotide away. The chain uses TRBV6-5 and TRBJ2-1; 9 bases line up with TRBD1. The length of the CDR3 is 13 residues. Germline CDR1 and CDR2: MNHEY and SVGAGI. DNA for the CDR3: TGTGCCAGCAGACCGACAGGGGGTAATGAGCAGTGCTTC. Its translation: CASRPTGGNEQCF.

V and J are TRBV20-1 and TRBJ2-7; TRBD2 is a possible D gene (6 bases). V lost 3 bases, J lost 4 bases, and 13 bases lay in between. This CDR3 has 13 amino acids. CDR1 DFQATT and CDR2 SNEGSKA come from the germline V gene (reference sequence). The CDR3 DNA follows: TGCAGTGCTAGGAGGGGACTGGATTACGAGCAGTACTTC. The encoded protein is CSARRGLDYEQYF.

Comments on this clonotype: This may arise from a read error, as a much more abundant clone is one base away. The rearrangement links TRBV4-1 to TRBJ1-1; D unclear. Germline-derived CDR1 and CDR2 are MGHRA and YSYEKL. There are 15 residues in the CDR3. The CDR3 loop is CASSQEGFGLTEALF. The CDR3 nucleotides are TGCGCCAGCAGCCAAGAGGGTTTCGGTCTTACTGAAGCTTTATTT.

This clonotype was detected many times. The V and J genes are TRBV28 and TRBJ2-1, with TRBD2 matching 7 bases. The germline CDR1 and CDR2 sequences are MDHEN and SYDVKM. V lost 3 bases, J lost 8 bases, and 4 bases stayed unmatched. CDR3 length: 13 amino acids. CDR3: CASSLGEGYEQFF. The CDR3 region has the DNA TGTGCCAGCAGTTTGGGGGAGGGCTATGAGCAGTTCTTC.

This clonotype was picked up many times. The chain is built from TRBV6-2 or TRBV6-3 and TRBJ2-1, with 13 bases that match TRBD2. Germline values: CDR1 MNHEY, CDR2 SVGEGT. The CDR3 is 19 residues long. Germline trimming cut 0 bases from V and 1 base from J; bases unmatched to any gene: 6. The CDR3: CASSYSWGLAGSSYNEQFF. CDR3 DNA: TGTGCCAGCAGTTACTCTTGGGGACTAGCGGGGTCATCCTACAATGAGCAGTTCTTC.

This clonotype appeared many times. The V gene is TRBV7-2, the J gene TRBJ1-1; 8 bases are shared with TRBD1. Trimming at V came to 3 bases and at J to 0 bases, leaving 12 bases not matched to a gene. The CDR3 sequence is 18 residues long. CDR1 is SGHTA, CDR2 FQGNSA, per germline. Here the CDR3 DNA reads TGTGCCAGCAGCTTGCTAAGGGGACAGGTCAACATGAACACTGAAGCTTTCTTT. Protein sequence: CASSLLRGQVNMNTEAFF.

V is TRBV7-7 and J is TRBJ2-5; D is unresolved. This CDR3 is built from 13 residues. V was cut by 1 base and J by 7 bases, with 10 bases left in between. Germline V gives CDR1 SSHAT, CDR2 FNYEAQ (reference sequence). In DNA, the CDR3 is TGTGCCAGCAGCTTAGAGGCCCGCCGGACCCAGTACTTC. Protein product: CASSLEARRTQYF.

The chain combines TRBV2 with TRBJ2-5; 7 bases line up with TRBD2. The CDR3 has 13 residues. V lost 7 bases to trimming and J lost 5 bases; unmatched junction nucleotides: 7. The germline gives CDR1 SNHLY, CDR2 FYNNEI. The CDR3 reads CASIPREEETQYF. The CDR3, as DNA: TGTGCCAGCATTCCACGGGAGGAGGAGACCCAGTACTTC.

In this sample, this clonotype turned up many times. The rearrangement links TRBV12-3 or TRBV12-4 to TRBJ1-3; D is ambiguous. This CDR3 is built from 13 residues. Trimming removed 2 bases at V and 3 bases at J, with 5 bases between. The CDR3 loop reads CASSLPLGNTIYF. In nucleotides, the CDR3 is TGTGCCAGCAGTTTACCCCTTGGAAACACCATATATTTT.